The 27 T cell receptor beta chains in this list originate from one sample, sequenced in a study of Graves' ophthalmopathy and Graves' hyperthyroidism. The study amplified TCR beta CDR3 regions using RNA transcripts. HTBI-primed RT-PCR formed the first round, and a multiplex PCR formed the second. One entry per CDR3 protein, called by TCRdb with MiXCR from the multiplex PCR reads. The sample lists under 250,000 distinct CDR3 sequences, approximately 21% seen once, with around 45% in the top ten. The sample was peripheral blood. The source is a woman in her forties or fifties with Graves' ophthalmopathy.

This clonotype showed up many times. The chain carries TRBV5-1 and TRBJ1-2, with a weak D call TRBD1 (5 bases). The ends were cut back, 2 bases at V and 6 bases at J, with 11 bases in the middle. Germline assignment: CDR1 SGHRS and CDR2 YFSETQ. The CDR3 is 13 amino acids. CDR3 protein: CASSLEGTDGYTF. CDR3 coding DNA: TGCGCCAGCAGCTTAGAGGGGACCGATGGCTACACCTTC.

The sample holds many counts of this clonotype. The chain has TRBV6-5 and TRBJ1-6; a possible D gene is TRBD1 (6 bases). Germline V CDR1 and CDR2: MNHEY, SVGAGI. The CDR3 loop spans 16 amino acids. Trimming took off 0 bases at V and 10 bases at J, with 16 bases between the two ends. The CDR3 DNA follows: TGTGCCAGCAGTTACTCGGGCCCCAGACAGGAATCACCCCTCCACTTT. Translation gives CASSYSGPRQESPLHF.

This chain connects TRBV20-1 to TRBJ2-7, with D perhaps being TRBD1 or TRBD2 (5 bases each). CDR3 size: 11 residues. Trimming removed 3 bases from V and 9 bases from J, with 12 bases in between. Germline CDR1 DFQATT, CDR2 SNEGSKA (reference sequence). The CDR3 coding sequence is TGCAGTGCTAGTCCCGGGGCTATGCAGTACTTC. This sequence encodes CSASPGAMQYF.

The CDR3 DNA reads TGTGCCAGTAGTACATCGGACAGGGGCGAGCAGTACTTC. Encoded protein: CASSTSDRGEQYF. V usage is TRBV19 and J usage is TRBJ2-5; TRBD1 matches at 9 bases. With the DNA end fitting TRBJ2-7 better, the J assignment may be wrong. Germline loops: CDR1 LNHDA, CDR2 SQIVND (reference sequence). The CDR3 runs to 13 residues.

This clonotype occurred many times. This chain connects TRBV6-1 to TRBJ1-6, with D unclear. Deletions cut 6 bases from V and 10 bases from J, with 16 bases between. The germline V gene has CDR1 MNHNS and CDR2 SASEGT. CDR3 length: 14 residues. The CDR3 is CASRETVGRSPLHF. The CDR3 DNA reads TGTGCCAGCAGGGAAACAGTGGGGAGATCACCCCTCCACTTT.

This clonotype has ten or more counts. The chain has TRBV7-8 and TRBJ2-4; no clear D. The V end lost 2 bases, the J end lost 0 bases, and 11 bases lay between the germline ends. Germline assignment: CDR1 SGHVS and CDR2 FQNEAQ. The CDR3 is 16 residues long. The CDR3 region is CASSLFGGLAKNIQYF. The CDR3 DNA reads TGTGCCAGCAGCTTATTTGGCGGTCTAGCCAAAAACATTCAGTACTTC.

This clonotype was seen more than once but under ten times. V is TRBV28 and J is TRBJ1-3; D is ambiguous. Germline loops: CDR1 MDHEN, CDR2 SYDVKM. Trimming removed 3 bases from V and 10 bases from J, with 13 bases in between. This CDR3 is built from 13 residues. Here the CDR3 DNA reads TGTGCCAGCAGTTTGATGGTAAAAGGAACCATATATTTT. Translated: CASSLMVKGTIYF.

This clonotype has ten or more counts. This sequence joins TRBV28 and TRBJ1-5; 7 bases fit TRBD1. Trimming took 7 bases from V and 0 from J; bases not matched to a gene: 3. This CDR3 is 14 amino acids long. Per the germline V gene, CDR1 is MDHEN and CDR2 is SYDVKM. As DNA, the CDR3 is TGTGCCAGCATCCGACAGGGTAGCAATCAGCCCCAGCATTTT. Amino acid sequence: CASIRQGSNQPQHF.

This clonotype occurred many times. The chain employs TRBV28 and TRBJ1-1; D gene uncertain. Between the trimmed V and J ends, which lost 5 bases and 0 bases, there was a span of 7 bases. The CDR3 totals 13 residues. Per the germline V gene, CDR1 is MDHEN and CDR2 is SYDVKM. This chain's CDR3 is CASSRNLNTEAFF. The CDR3 DNA reads TGTGCCAGCAGTAGGAACCTGAACACTGAAGCTTTCTTT.

CDR3 sequence (DNA): TGTGCCAGCAGTGACCGGGACAGGGGGCGGGAGACCCAGTACTTC. This gives the protein CASSDRDRGRETQYF. J is TRBJ2-5 and V is TRBV6-2 or TRBV6-3; 12 bases are a match to TRBD1. The CDR3 totals 15 residues. Germline V CDR1 and CDR2: MNHEY, SVGEGT. With V trimmed by 5 bases and J by 5 bases, 6 bases remained unmatched.

This clonotype was observed at least ten times. V is TRBV19 and J is TRBJ2-7, with TRBD1 identical over 9 bases. J lost 5 bases, V lost 6 bases, and 2 bases had no gene match. The V gene's germline CDR1 is LNHDA and CDR2 SQIVND (reference sequence). The CDR3 sequence is 12 residues long. The CDR3: CASRQGADEQYF. CDR3 DNA sequence: TGTGCCAGTAGACAGGGGGCCGACGAGCAGTACTTC. The variable domain in full, with the rest retrieved from reference TRBV19 and TRBJ2-7, is DGGITQSPKYLFRKEGQNVTLSCEQNLNHDAMYWYRQDPGQGLRLIYYSQIVNDFQKGDIAEGYSVSREKKESFPLTVTSAQKNPTAFYLCASRQGADEQYFGPGTRLTVT.

This clonotype showed up many times. This rearrangement joins TRBV18 to TRBJ1-1, with TRBD1 matching over 8 bases. This CDR3 is built from 14 residues. Per the germline V gene, CDR1 is KGHSH and CDR2 is LQKENI. J was trimmed by 1 base and V by 8 bases; bases with no gene match: 6. CDR3 sequence (DNA): TGTGCCAGCAGTCCCGGGACAGGGAACACTGAAGCTTTCTTT. This encodes CASSPGTGNTEAFF.

A word on this clonotype: The junction differs from germline at one of its ends, possibly a read error. CDR3 nucleotide sequence: TGCAGTGCTAGTGTCGGGCCTACTAGTAGGTTC. Translation: CSASVGPTSRF. The chain employs TRBV20-1 and TRBJ2-5, with D perhaps TRBD2 (5 bases). CDR3 length: 11 amino acids. CDR1 DFQATT and CDR2 SNEGSKA come from the germline V gene (reference sequence).

CDR3 sequence: CASSSSGTSGSNEQYF. CDR3 in DNA: TGTGCCAGCAGTTCATCCGGGACTAGCGGGAGCAACGAGCAGTACTTC. The chain joins TRBV6-5 to TRBJ2-7; 14 positions match TRBD2. In germline, CDR1 is MNHEY, CDR2 SVGAGI. V dropped 4 bases and J dropped 5; count of bases not matched to a gene: 7. CDR3 length: 16 amino acids.

V is TRBV5-1 and J is TRBJ2-7; D is uncertain. This CDR3 contains 12 residues. Germline CDR1 reads SGHRS; CDR2 reads YFSETQ. The V end was cut by 5 bases, the J end by 2 bases, with 8 bases between. CDR3 protein: CASRPKTYEQYF. The CDR3 DNA reads TGCGCCAGCAGGCCGAAAACCTACGAGCAGTACTTC.

This clonotype showed up many times. The chain couples TRBV7-9 to TRBJ1-2, with D hard to call. The CDR3 has 13 amino acids. Germline V gene data show CDR1 as SEHNR and CDR2 as FQNEAQ (reference sequence). With 7 bases removed from V and 4 bases from J, the gap between germline ends came to 13 bases. As DNA, the CDR3 is TGTGCCAGCAACCTAGGGATGGGCTATGGCTACACCTTC. As protein: CASNLGMGYGYTF.

This clonotype has a count of ten or more. The rearrangement joins TRBV12-3 or TRBV12-4 to TRBJ2-7; D might be TRBD1 (6 bases). This CDR3 contains 14 residues. Trimming pared 6 bases from V and 0 bases from J, leaving 12 bases between. The CDR3 nucleotides are TGTGCCAGCAGGTGGGGGCTGGGCTCCTACGAGCAGTACTTC. Translated: CASRWGLGSYEQYF.

V usage is TRBV30 and J usage is TRBJ1-1, with TRBD1 matching over 9 bases. J gave up 9 bases and V 6 bases, and 5 bases lay outside the gene matches. Germline V lookup: CDR1 GTSNPN, CDR2 SVGIG (reference sequence). The CDR3 has 11 amino acids. CDR3: CACTNRGQAFF. The CDR3 region has the DNA TGTGCCTGTACCAACAGGGGGCAAGCTTTCTTT. The variable domain in full, completed from reference TRBV30 and TRBJ1-1, reads SQTIHQWPATLVQPVGSPLSLECTVEGTSNPNLYWYRQAAGRGLQLLFYSVGIGQISSEVPQNLSASRPQDRQFILSSKKLLLSDSGFYLCACTNRGQAFFGQGTRLTVV.

This clonotype was counted at least ten times. This may come from a read error, since a much larger clone is one base off. This chain links TRBV29-1 with TRBJ1-1; no clear D. This CDR3 is 12 amino acids long. The germline V gene encodes CDR1 SQVTM and CDR2 ANQGSEA. V lost 7 bases, J lost 4 bases, and 13 bases lay in between. CDR3 amino acids: CSAGPLCTEAFF. The CDR3 bases are TGCAGCGCTGGACCTCTTTGCACTGAAGCTTTCTTT.

This clonotype has a count of ten or more. This chain joins TRBV12-3 or TRBV12-4 and TRBJ1-1; the D is unclear. The V and J ends lost 3 bases and 4 bases respectively, with 9 bases between them. The CDR3 consists of 13 residues. Written as DNA, the CDR3 is TGTGCCAGCAGTTTGATTCGGGGCACTGAAGCTTTCTTT. Protein sequence: CASSLIRGTEAFF.

This clonotype has a count of ten or more. The V call is TRBV19, the J call TRBJ1-2; 7 nucleotides match TRBD1. The CDR3 has 16 amino acids. Germline-derived CDR1 and CDR2 are LNHDA and SQIVND (reference sequence). Trimming at V came to 4 bases and at J to 4 bases, leaving 12 bases not matched to a gene. In DNA, the CDR3 is TGTGCCAGTAGTACCGTGACAGGGTTCTTTGGCTATGGCTACACCTTC. This codes for CASSTVTGFFGYGYTF.

The sample holds many counts of this clonotype. The J gene is TRBJ1-1, the V gene TRBV6-2 or TRBV6-3, with 9 nucleotides matching TRBD1. Per the germline V gene, CDR1 is MNHEY and CDR2 is SVGEGT. The ends lost 7 bases at V and 5 bases at J; junction bases unmatched: 17. This CDR3 has 17 amino acids. The chain's CDR3 is CASTPGTGPRRKTEAFF. The CDR3 DNA sequence: TGTGCCAGCACTCCCGGGACAGGGCCTAGGAGGAAGACTGAAGCTTTCTTT.

This clonotype was counted at least ten times. V and J are TRBV24-1 and TRBJ2-5; 9 bases map to TRBD1. The CDR3 length is 16 residues. Trimming took 3 bases from V and 4 from J; bases not matched to a gene: 8. Germline V gene lookup returns CDR1 KGHDR and CDR2 SFDVKD. CDR3 region: CATSDPGQGRAETQYF. Written as DNA, the CDR3 is TGTGCCACCAGTGATCCGGGACAGGGAAGAGCAGAGACCCAGTACTTC.

In its sample, this clonotype was seen many times. CDR3 in DNA: TGTGCCAGCAGTCAAGAATGGACAGGGGGAAACGAGCAGTACTTC. This translates into CASSQEWTGGNEQYF. The chain uses TRBV12-3 or TRBV12-4 and TRBJ2-7; TRBD1 aligns across 10 bases. With 5 bases clipped from V and 5 bases from J, the junction kept 9 bases outside the gene matches. This CDR3 is built from 15 residues.

Points on this clonotype: The junction differs from germline at one of its ends, possibly a read error. CDR3 sequence: CASLQVGGSEANVLTF. DNA for the CDR3: TGTGCCTCCCTCCAGGTGGGGGGTTCTGAGGCCAACGTCCTGACTTTC. The chain uses TRBV19 and TRBJ2-6, with D perhaps matching TRBD2 (6 bases). This CDR3 region has 16 residues. The V gene's germline CDR1 is LNHDA and CDR2 SQIVND (reference sequence).

The table lists this clonotype with many counts. This chain connects TRBV9 to TRBJ2-7; 7 bases fit TRBD1. The V and J ends lost 0 bases and 4 bases, in that order; junction bases with no gene match: 7. CDR1 and CDR2 from the germline V gene are SGDLS and YYNGEE. This CDR3 is 15 amino acids long. This CDR3 reads CASSVALGTAYEQYF. DNA of the CDR3: TGTGCCAGCAGCGTAGCTTTGGGGACAGCATACGAGCAGTACTTC. Drawing the rest from reference TRBV9 and TRBJ2-7, the complete variable domain is DSGVTQTPKHLITATGQRVTLRCSPRSGDLSVYWYQQSLDQGLQFLIQYYNGEERAKGNILERFSAQQFPDLHSELNLSSLELGDSALYFCASSVALGTAYEQYFGPGTRLTVT.

This chain connects TRBV12-3 or TRBV12-4 to TRBJ2-7; D is tentatively TRBD1 or TRBD2 (6 bases each). The CDR3 has 14 residues. Trimming took off 7 bases at V and 3 bases at J, with 16 bases between the two ends. Written as DNA, the CDR3 is TGTGCCAGCAACGAGGGGGGTCCGTACTACGAGCAGTACTTC. This codes for CASNEGGPYYEQYF.